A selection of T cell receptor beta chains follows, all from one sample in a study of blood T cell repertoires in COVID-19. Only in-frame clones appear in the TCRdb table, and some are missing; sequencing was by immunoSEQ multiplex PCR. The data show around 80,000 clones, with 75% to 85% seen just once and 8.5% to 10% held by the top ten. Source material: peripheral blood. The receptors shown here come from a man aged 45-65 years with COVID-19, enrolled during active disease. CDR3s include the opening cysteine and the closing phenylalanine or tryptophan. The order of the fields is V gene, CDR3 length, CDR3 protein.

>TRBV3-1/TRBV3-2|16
CASSPRTGGLGNTIYF
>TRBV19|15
CASSMALDSRGRAFF
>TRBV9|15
CASSEGASFNSPLHF
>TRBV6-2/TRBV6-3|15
CASSNQDRLGTEAFF
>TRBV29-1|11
CSADITDTQYF
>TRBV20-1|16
CSASPGGGARNQPQHF
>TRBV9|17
CASSVAWEGQKRETQYF
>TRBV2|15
CASTGGRGAKNIQYF
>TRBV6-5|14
CASSSSSGNTEAFF
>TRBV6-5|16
CASSLDRRYSNYGYTF
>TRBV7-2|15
CASRPSGQGVGELFF
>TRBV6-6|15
CASGLREDTSYEQYF
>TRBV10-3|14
CAARRTEEYSPLHF
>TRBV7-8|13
CASRSGLSQPQHF
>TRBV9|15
CASSLGDRNGNTIYF
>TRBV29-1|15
CSVALAGRSADTQYF
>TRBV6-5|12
CAVSGVNEKLFF
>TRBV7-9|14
CASSLAGGGQPQHF
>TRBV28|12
CATSTGWETQYF
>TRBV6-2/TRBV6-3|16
CASSARLAEGSDEQFF
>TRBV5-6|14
CASSRRRQGSRAFF
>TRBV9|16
CASTVLAGGPGDTQYF
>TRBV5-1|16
CASSPRWGGNTGELFF
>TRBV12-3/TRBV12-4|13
CASSNSGSGGYTF
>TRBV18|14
CASSGEDTAYEQYF
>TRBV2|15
CASSGAGQGTYGYTF
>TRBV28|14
CASSFKGPYQPQHF
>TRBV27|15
CASKIRRPASNTQYF